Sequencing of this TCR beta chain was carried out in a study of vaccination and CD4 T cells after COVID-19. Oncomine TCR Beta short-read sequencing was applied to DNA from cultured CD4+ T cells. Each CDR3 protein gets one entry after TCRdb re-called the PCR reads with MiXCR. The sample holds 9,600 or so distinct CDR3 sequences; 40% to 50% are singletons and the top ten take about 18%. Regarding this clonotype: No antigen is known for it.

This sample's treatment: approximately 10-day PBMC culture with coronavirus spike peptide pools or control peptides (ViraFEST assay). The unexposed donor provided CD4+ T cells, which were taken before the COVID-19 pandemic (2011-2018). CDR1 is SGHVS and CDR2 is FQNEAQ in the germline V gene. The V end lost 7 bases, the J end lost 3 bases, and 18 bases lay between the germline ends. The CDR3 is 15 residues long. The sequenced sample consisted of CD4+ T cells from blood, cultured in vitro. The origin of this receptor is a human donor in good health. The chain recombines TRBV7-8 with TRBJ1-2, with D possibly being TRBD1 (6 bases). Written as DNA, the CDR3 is TGTGCCAGCAAAGCCCTCTGGGGGCACGACTATGGCTACACCTTC. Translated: CASKALWGHDYGYTF.